Listed below are T cell receptor beta chains from one sample, sequenced in a study of tumor-infiltrating lymphocytes in primary liver carcinoma. TCRdb re-called the multiplex PCR reads with MiXCR, one entry per CDR3 protein. The sample shows under 110,000 distinct CDR3 sequences, approximately 70% of them seen only once. Sequenced input: liver tumor tissue from sampling region 2. The origin of the receptors is a woman in her fifties or sixties with primary liver carcinoma and hepatitis B virus infection. The CDR3 runs from the conserved cysteine through the conserved F or W. The order of the fields is J gene, V gene, CDR3 length, clone size, D gene, CDR3 DNA, CDR3 protein. D genes are given only for firm matches. Clone size is not always given. Where it is, it says once, few, many or a class for expanded clones.

J gene: TRBJ2-1
V gene: TRBV11-3
CDR3 length: 17
clone size: NA
D gene: NA
CDR3 DNA: TGTGCCAGCATCTTGGGAAGGGATCGTATATTCTACAATGAGCAGTTCTTC
CDR3 protein: CASILGRDRIFYNEQFF

J gene: TRBJ1-4
V gene: TRBV5-1
CDR3 length: 15
clone size: NA
D gene: TRBD1
CDR3 DNA: TGCGCCAGCAGAAGCGACAGGGTCGCGGGTGAAAAACTGTTTTTT
CDR3 protein: CASRSDRVAGEKLFF

J gene: TRBJ2-5
V gene: TRBV5-4
CDR3 length: 11
clone size: NA
D gene: NA
CDR3 DNA: TGTGTCAGCAGCTATCAAGAGAGCCAGTACTTC
CDR3 protein: CVSSYQESQYF

J gene: TRBJ1-5
V gene: TRBV12-3/TRBV12-4
CDR3 length: 14
clone size: NA
D gene: NA
CDR3 DNA: TGTGCCAGCAGTTTAGCGCTAAATTATCAGCCCCAACATTTT
CDR3 protein: CASSLALNYQPQHF

J gene: TRBJ2-3
V gene: TRBV7-8
CDR3 length: 14
clone size: many
D gene: TRBD2
CDR3 DNA: TGTGCCAGCACCCCGGTGACTAGCGCGGATACGCAGTATTTT
CDR3 protein: CASTPVTSADTQYF

J gene: TRBJ2-7
V gene: TRBV11-2
CDR3 length: 15
clone size: NA
D gene: NA
CDR3 DNA: TGTGCCAGCAGCATAGCGAGACAGCCCTCCTACGAGCGGTACTTC
CDR3 protein: CASSIARQPSYERYF

J gene: TRBJ1-3
V gene: TRBV11-2
CDR3 length: 15
clone size: NA
D gene: NA
CDR3 DNA: TGTGCCAGCAGCTTAGACGGCTACATTGGAGACACCATATATTTT
CDR3 protein: CASSLDGYIGDTIYF

J gene: TRBJ2-2
V gene: TRBV11-2
CDR3 length: 15
clone size: NA
D gene: NA
CDR3 DNA: TGTGCCAACATCCCTCCGCAAGGACCGACCAGGGAGCTGTTTTTT
CDR3 protein: CANIPPQGPTRELFF

J gene: TRBJ2-3
V gene: TRBV29-1
CDR3 length: 15
clone size: NA
D gene: NA
CDR3 DNA: TGCAGCGCAACCGATATCGGGAGAGGGGCAGATACACAGTATTTT
CDR3 protein: CSATDIGRGADTQYF

J gene: TRBJ2-1
V gene: TRBV18
CDR3 length: 15
clone size: NA
D gene: TRBD2
CDR3 DNA: TGTGCCAGCTCACCACCTAGCGGGAGAGCAAGTGAGCAGTTCTTC
CDR3 protein: CASSPPSGRASEQFF

J gene: TRBJ2-1
V gene: TRBV6-4
CDR3 length: 16
clone size: once
D gene: TRBD2
CDR3 DNA: TGTGCCAGCTGTGAAAAAGGACTAGCGGGAGCCAATGAGCAGTTCTTC
CDR3 protein: CASCEKGLAGANEQFF

J gene: TRBJ2-1
V gene: TRBV11-3
CDR3 length: 16
clone size: large
D gene: TRBD2
CDR3 DNA: TGTGCCAGCAGCGCGACTAGCGGAGGCCAATACAATGAGCAGTTCTTC
CDR3 protein: CASSATSGGQYNEQFF

J gene: TRBJ1-4
V gene: TRBV7-9
CDR3 length: 14
clone size: NA
D gene: NA
CDR3 DNA: TGTGCCAGCAGCCTGAATTCTATACGGGACAAACTGTTTTTT
CDR3 protein: CASSLNSIRDKLFF

J gene: TRBJ2-7
V gene: TRBV11-2
CDR3 length: 15
clone size: NA
D gene: TRBD2
CDR3 DNA: TGTGACAGCAGCCGTACCGGACTAGCGGTTTACGAGCAGTACTTC
CDR3 protein: CDSSRTGLAVYEQYF

J gene: TRBJ2-3
V gene: TRBV12-3/TRBV12-4
CDR3 length: 16
clone size: many
D gene: TRBD2
CDR3 DNA: TGTGCCAGCAGCGCCGGGACTAGCGGGAGAGAGGATACGCAGTATTTT
CDR3 protein: CASSAGTSGREDTQYF

J gene: TRBJ2-1
V gene: TRBV12-3/TRBV12-4
CDR3 length: 15
clone size: once
D gene: TRBD1
CDR3 DNA: TGTGCCAGCAGTCCATGGGACAGAAATTACAGTGAGCAGTTCTTC
CDR3 protein: CASSPWDRNYSEQFF

J gene: TRBJ2-7
V gene: TRBV28
CDR3 length: 12
clone size: many
D gene: NA
CDR3 DNA: TGTGCCAGCAGTGCTACTAGCTACGAGCAGTACTTC
CDR3 protein: CASSATSYEQYF

J gene: TRBJ1-3
V gene: TRBV4-2
CDR3 length: 14
clone size: many
D gene: NA
CDR3 DNA: TGTGCCAGCAGCCAAGAGGAGCCTGGAAACACCATATATTTT
CDR3 protein: CASSQEEPGNTIYF

J gene: TRBJ1-5
V gene: TRBV29-1
CDR3 length: 13
clone size: NA
D gene: NA
CDR3 DNA: TGCAGCGTTGCAGCCAGTTCTAATCAGCCCCAGCATTTT
CDR3 protein: CSVAASSNQPQHF

J gene: TRBJ2-3
V gene: TRBV19
CDR3 length: 14
clone size: many
D gene: NA
CDR3 DNA: TGTGCCAGTAGTGATTCCGGGGCCCGGGATACGCAGTATTTT
CDR3 protein: CASSDSGARDTQYF

J gene: TRBJ2-3
V gene: TRBV10-3
CDR3 length: 16
clone size: many
D gene: NA
CDR3 DNA: TGTGCCATCAGTGAGTCGGTGGGAATCGGCACAGATACGCAGTATTTT
CDR3 protein: CAISESVGIGTDTQYF

J gene: TRBJ2-5
V gene: TRBV11-2
CDR3 length: 16
clone size: NA
D gene: NA
CDR3 DNA: TGTGCCAGCAGCTACTTCAGTGGTAGCCGGAGAGAGACCCAGTACTTC
CDR3 protein: CASSYFSGSRRETQYF

J gene: TRBJ1-4
V gene: TRBV11-2
CDR3 length: 15
clone size: medium-sized
D gene: TRBD1
CDR3 DNA: TGTGCCAGCAGCCACACGACAGGGGCTAATGAAAAACTGTTTTTT
CDR3 protein: CASSHTTGANEKLFF

J gene: TRBJ2-2
V gene: TRBV29-1
CDR3 length: 13
clone size: NA
D gene: TRBD1
CDR3 DNA: TGCAGTGCTGTGACAGGGCTCCCCGGGGATCTGTTTTTT
CDR3 protein: CSAVTGLPGDLFF

J gene: TRBJ2-5
V gene: TRBV25-1
CDR3 length: 15
clone size: NA
D gene: TRBD2
CDR3 DNA: TGTGCCAGCAGTGAATCCGGACTAGCGGAGGAGACCCAGTACTTC
CDR3 protein: CASSESGLAEETQYF

J gene: TRBJ2-1
V gene: TRBV7-3
CDR3 length: 12
clone size: few
D gene: NA
CDR3 DNA: TGTGCCAGCACCCAAAACAGGGAAGAGCAGTTCTTC
CDR3 protein: CASTQNREEQFF

J gene: TRBJ2-2
V gene: TRBV11-2
CDR3 length: 15
clone size: NA
D gene: NA
CDR3 DNA: TGTGACAGCAGCCCTCCGCCAGGACCGACCGGGGAACTGTTTTTT
CDR3 protein: CDSSPPPGPTGELFF

J gene: TRBJ2-1
V gene: TRBV29-1
CDR3 length: 11
clone size: NA
D gene: NA
CDR3 DNA: TGCAGCATTGTGCTAGATGTTGAGCAGTTCTTC
CDR3 protein: CSIVLDVEQFF

J gene: TRBJ1-4
V gene: TRBV29-1
CDR3 length: 13
clone size: NA
D gene: TRBD1
CDR3 DNA: TGCATCGCAACCGGGACAGGGGGAGGAAAACTGTTTTTT
CDR3 protein: CIATGTGGGKLFF

J gene: TRBJ2-2
V gene: TRBV5-5
CDR3 length: 13
clone size: many
D gene: NA
CDR3 DNA: TGTGCCAGCAGGGGGATTTCCACCGGGGAGCTGTTTTTT
CDR3 protein: CASRGISTGELFF

J gene: TRBJ2-1
V gene: TRBV24-1
CDR3 length: 15
clone size: NA
D gene: NA
CDR3 DNA: TGTGTCAGTAGAATGGGGTCTGAGCTCTACAATGAGCAGTTCTTC
CDR3 protein: CVSRMGSELYNEQFF

J gene: TRBJ2-1
V gene: TRBV28
CDR3 length: 16
clone size: NA
D gene: NA
CDR3 DNA: TGTGCTAGCAGTTTATTAACCAGCGGGCGCTACAATGATCAGTTCTTT
CDR3 protein: CASSLLTSGRYNDQFF

J gene: TRBJ2-7
V gene: TRBV12-3/TRBV12-4
CDR3 length: 11
clone size: NA
D gene: NA
CDR3 DNA: TGTGCAAGCATCCCAGGTACCGAGCAGCACTTC
CDR3 protein: CASIPGTEQHF

J gene: TRBJ2-1
V gene: TRBV11-3
CDR3 length: 17
clone size: NA
D gene: NA
CDR3 DNA: TGTGCCAGGAGCTTAGGGTTCAGCGGGCCTTACTACAATGAGCAGTTCTTC
CDR3 protein: CARSLGFSGPYYNEQFF

J gene: TRBJ2-3
V gene: TRBV28
CDR3 length: 15
clone size: NA
D gene: TRBD2
CDR3 DNA: TGTGCCAGGGGGGACTGGCGGGAGGTCACAGATACGCAGTATTTT
CDR3 protein: CARGDWREVTDTQYF

J gene: TRBJ1-1
V gene: TRBV28
CDR3 length: 13
clone size: NA
D gene: NA
CDR3 DNA: TGTGCCTCAATGGCGGGGTTGGGCACTGAAGCTTTCTTT
CDR3 protein: CASMAGLGTEAFF

J gene: TRBJ2-1
V gene: TRBV11-3
CDR3 length: 17
clone size: NA
D gene: NA
CDR3 DNA: TGTGCCAGCAGCTTAGGTCCGGGGGAGTGCGGCGTCGATGAGCAGTTCTTC
CDR3 protein: CASSLGPGECGVDEQFF

J gene: TRBJ2-3
V gene: TRBV7-9
CDR3 length: 21
clone size: NA
D gene: TRBD2
CDR3 DNA: TGTGCCAGCAGCTTAAAGTCCTCGACTAGCGGGAGGACCCTCAGGAGGGATACGCAGTATTTT
CDR3 protein: CASSLKSSTSGRTLRRDTQYF

J gene: TRBJ2-1
V gene: TRBV6-1
CDR3 length: 16
clone size: many
D gene: TRBD1
CDR3 DNA: TGTGCCAGCAGGGGACAGGGGAGGGACTCCTACAATGAGCAGTTCTTC
CDR3 protein: CASRGQGRDSYNEQFF

J gene: TRBJ2-5
V gene: TRBV5-1
CDR3 length: 13
clone size: NA
D gene: NA
CDR3 DNA: TGCGCCAGCAGCTTGGGGATGGAAGAGACCCAGTACTTC
CDR3 protein: CASSLGMEETQYF

J gene: TRBJ2-5
V gene: TRBV28
CDR3 length: 13
clone size: NA
D gene: TRBD1
CDR3 DNA: TGTGTCAGCAGCCGGACAGGGCTAGAGACCCAGTACTTC
CDR3 protein: CVSSRTGLETQYF

J gene: TRBJ1-5
V gene: TRBV5-8
CDR3 length: 14
clone size: NA
D gene: NA
CDR3 DNA: TGTGCCAGCAGCTGGGTCATGGTAAATCAGCCCCAGCATTTT
CDR3 protein: CASSWVMVNQPQHF